Listed below are T cell receptor beta chains from one sample, sequenced in a study of shared clonotypes between healthy human individuals. Clones were sequenced by immunoSEQ multiplex PCR, and TCRdb holds only the in-frame ones, with some missing. The sample lists a few million clones; more than 85% were seen once. Input material: naive CD4+ T cells from PBMCs. The source is a man between 18 and 35 years old in good health. Some clones in this sample may be carry-over from other donors' samples. CDR3s include the opening cysteine and the closing phenylalanine or tryptophan. A D gene is named only where the DNA matches it firmly. Size is stated for part of the rows, as once, few or many counts, or as a class when the clone is expanded.

j_call v_call clone_size d_call cdr3_nt cdr3_aa
TRBJ2-2 TRBV7-7 NA NA TGTGCCAGCAGCCCGCGAATTCAGGGGTTCGGCACCGGGGAGCTGTTTTTT CASSPRIQGFGTGELFF
TRBJ2-1 TRBV28 NA NA TGTGCCAGCAGTTTAAGCGGTCTCTCCTACAATGAGCAGTTCTTC CASSLSGLSYNEQFF
TRBJ2-7 TRBV7-2 NA TRBD2 TGTGCCAGCAGCGTAGTTCCGGGACTAGTTAACGAGCAGTACTTC CASSVVPGLVNEQYF
TRBJ2-3 TRBV28 NA TRBD1 TGTGCCAGCAGGTTGGACAGGAATACGCAGTATTTT CASRLDRNTQYF
TRBJ2-7 TRBV29-1 NA TRBD2 TGCAGCGTTGCGCGCCTAGCGGGGAGCTCCTACGAGCAGTACTTC CSVARLAGSSYEQYF
TRBJ1-2 TRBV28 NA TRBD1 TGTGCCAGCAGTAACGCCGGGACAGGGTTCTATGGCTACACCTTC CASSNAGTGFYGYTF
TRBJ2-3 TRBV30 NA NA TGTGCCTGGGGGTCGGGGGGCAGCACAGATACGCAGTATTTT CAWGSGGSTDTQYF
TRBJ1-1 TRBV19 few NA TGTGCCACCACGCGGGCAGGGGCGAACACTGAAGCTTTCTTT CATTRAGANTEAFF
TRBJ2-7 TRBV28 once TRBD2 TGTGCCAGCAGTTTACTAGCGGAAGAGCAGTACTTC CASSLLAEEQYF
TRBJ2-6 TRBV14 NA NA TGTGCCAGCAGCCAAGTCCCCCCCGTCCTGACTTTC CASSQVPPVLTF
TRBJ1-4 TRBV18 NA TRBD1 TGTGCCAGCTCACCGGGGCTTCTCGGACAGGGGCCATCAACTAATGAAAAACTGTTTTTT CASSPGLLGQGPSTNEKLFF
TRBJ1-1 TRBV2 NA NA TGTGCCAGCAGTGAACCCCCAACTGAAGCTTTCTTT CASSEPPTEAFF
TRBJ2-7 TRBV7-2 NA NA TGTGCCAGCAGCCGGGGCGGGGTATACGAGCAGTACTTC CASSRGGVYEQYF
TRBJ2-7 TRBV27 NA NA TGTGCCAGCAGTTCTTTCAAGGGGAGTGCGGTCGGTGAGCAGTACTTC CASSSFKGSAVGEQYF
TRBJ1-3 TRBV10-3 NA NA TGTGCCATCAGTGAGTATACTACCTCGACCGGAAACACCATATATTTT CAISEYTTSTGNTIYF
TRBJ2-2 TRBV9 NA TRBD2 TGTGCCAGCAGCCTACGGACTAGCGGGAGTTCCGGGGAGCTGTTTTTT CASSLRTSGSSGELFF
TRBJ2-6 TRBV28 NA NA TGTGCCAGCAGTTTGCTGGGCTCTGGGGCCAACGTCCTGACTTTC CASSLLGSGANVLTF
TRBJ1-3 TRBV6-6 NA TRBD1 TGTGCCAGCACATCGGGACAGGTCGCTGGAAACACCATATATTTT CASTSGQVAGNTIYF
TRBJ1-4 TRBV9 NA NA TGTGCCAGCAGCTCAAGTACAGCACATGAAAAACTGTTTTTT CASSSSTAHEKLFF
TRBJ1-2 TRBV15 NA NA TGTGCCACCAGCAGTCCTACCGGGGCTTCCTATGGCTACACCTTC CATSSPTGASYGYTF
TRBJ1-1 TRBV14 NA NA TGTGCCAGCAGCCAGAATATGAACACTGAAGCTTTCTTT CASSQNMNTEAFF
TRBJ2-3 TRBV28 NA NA TGTGCCAGCAGTTCCACCCGGCAGGGCGGGCCAGATACGCAGTATTTT CASSSTRQGGPDTQYF
TRBJ2-2 TRBV19 NA NA TGTGCCAGTAGTCGCCCCAGAGGGGACGGCGGGGAGCTGTTTTTT CASSRPRGDGGELFF
TRBJ2-7 TRBV6-5 NA NA TGTGCCAGCAGTTACGCGTACGAGCAGTACTTC CASSYAYEQYF
TRBJ2-6 TRBV7-2 few NA TGTGCCAGCAGCTTTACTCCTTCTGGGGCCAACGTCCTGACTTTC CASSFTPSGANVLTF
TRBJ2-6 TRBV29-1 NA NA TGCAGCGTTGGGCCTAACTCTTGGAGGGATGGGGCCAACGTCCTGACTTTC CSVGPNSWRDGANVLTF
TRBJ1-1 TRBV29-1 NA NA TGCAGCGTTGTCACGACCTTCAGGAGGCACGCTTTCTTT CSVVTTFRRHAFF
TRBJ2-1 TRBV30 NA TRBD1 TGTGCCTGGAGCGCTAGGACAGGGGTGGGTTACTCCTACAATGAGCAGTTCTTC CAWSARTGVGYSYNEQFF
TRBJ2-1 TRBV11-3 NA NA TGTGCCAGCAGCTCACAGGGTACCTACAATGAGCAGTTCTTC CASSSQGTYNEQFF
TRBJ2-3 TRBV6-6 NA NA TGTGCCAGCAGTTACCGGACTAAGCTTAGGGATACGCAGTATTTT CASSYRTKLRDTQYF
TRBJ2-1 TRBV30 NA NA TGTGCCTGGGCCTCTAGACAGCGGAGCTCCTACAATGAGCAGTTCTTC CAWASRQRSSYNEQFF
TRBJ1-1 TRBV27 NA NA TGTGCCAGCAGAAGGATAGAAGCAGACACTGAAGCTTTCTTT CASRRIEADTEAFF
TRBJ2-5 TRBV28 NA NA TGTGCCAGCAGTTTTTCCCACGTGACCCAGTACTTC CASSFSHVTQYF
TRBJ1-3 TRBV19 NA TRBD1 TGTGCCAGTAGGCCTACACAGGGGGCTGGAAACACCATATATTTT CASRPTQGAGNTIYF
TRBJ2-3 TRBV7-3 NA TRBD2 TGTGCCAGCAGCGCGACTAGCGGGAGCACAGATACGCAGTATTTT CASSATSGSTDTQYF
TRBJ2-7 TRBV19 NA TRBD2 TGTGCCAGTAGTATAGGAGGGACTAGCGGAGCCGAGCAGTACTTC CASSIGGTSGAEQYF
TRBJ2-3 TRBV6-5 NA NA TGTGCCAGCAGTCCACGGACGATCACAGATACGCAGTATTTT CASSPRTITDTQYF
TRBJ2-1 TRBV28 NA TRBD2 TGTGCCAGCAGGGGCGGGACTAGCGGGAGAGTTTCCTACAATGAGCAGTTCTTC CASRGGTSGRVSYNEQFF
TRBJ2-1 TRBV7-3 NA NA TGTGCCAGCAGCTTAACGACGGCTAGCCCCTCCTACAATGAGCAGTTCTTC CASSLTTASPSYNEQFF
TRBJ1-1 TRBV7-3 once NA TGTGCCAGCAGCCCACAGGCCCTGACGGGGAACACTGAAGCTTTCTTT CASSPQALTGNTEAFF
TRBJ1-2 TRBV25-1 NA NA TGTGCCAGCAGTGAAAACTATGTGCTGGGAGGCTACACCTTC CASSENYVLGGYTF
TRBJ2-7 TRBV7-2 NA NA TGTGCCAGCAGCTTAGCCGGGGTCCTCTACGAGCAGTACTTC CASSLAGVLYEQYF
TRBJ2-3 TRBV5-1 NA NA TGCGCCAGCAGCCCTTCTCCCCCAAGGACAGATACGCAGTATTTT CASSPSPPRTDTQYF
TRBJ2-1 TRBV5-1 NA TRBD2 TGCGCCAGCAGCTTGGTAGCGGGAGGTTCGGATGAGCAGTTCTTC CASSLVAGGSDEQFF
TRBJ1-2 TRBV4-1 NA NA TGCGCCAGCAGCCAAGTGTCGCCAGGGGCGAATGGCTACACCTTC CASSQVSPGANGYTF
TRBJ2-2 TRBV7-3 NA TRBD2 TGTGCCAGCAGCTTAGTAGGAACTAGCGGGTCGAACACCGGGGAGCTGTTTTTT CASSLVGTSGSNTGELFF
TRBJ2-5 TRBV2 NA NA TGTGCCAGCATCCTGGATCGGGGCCAAGAGACCCAGTACTTC CASILDRGQETQYF
TRBJ1-1 TRBV29-1 NA NA TGCAGCGTTGACACCACAGCGAACACTGAAGCTTTCTTT CSVDTTANTEAFF